The 22 T cell receptor beta chains below come from one sample, sequenced in a study of T-cell reconstitution after alpha-beta-depleted transplantation in children. Unique molecular identifiers were incorporated during preparation of the TCRbeta library. Via MiXCR, TCRdb re-called the PCR reads, giving one row per CDR3 protein. The sample contains around 600,000 distinct CDR3 sequences, over 9.5% of which appear only once. Sequences were derived from PBMCs from the stem cell graft donor, sampled from the stem cell graft. The receptor source for this set is a human donor who donated a stem cell graft to a child with acute myeloid leukemia.

V and J are TRBV29-1 and TRBJ2-7; D call uncertain. The germline gives CDR1 SQVTM, CDR2 ANQGSEA. The CDR3 covers 14 residues. V dropped 2 bases and J dropped 1 base, with 12 bases sitting between them. CDR3 region: CSVEKGSNSYEQYF. Here the CDR3 DNA reads TGCAGCGTTGAAAAGGGTTCTAATTCCTACGAGCAGTACTTC.

The J gene is TRBJ2-1, the V gene TRBV4-2; 10 nucleotides align to TRBD2. The germline gives CDR1 LGHNA, CDR2 YNFKEQ. The CDR3 length is 16 residues. V lost 1 base and J lost 7; bases outside the gene matches: 7. The CDR3 DNA reads as TGTGCCAGCAGCCAAGCTCGAGCGGGAGGGCCGAATGAGCAGTTCTTC. Residues: CASSQARAGGPNEQFF.

This clonotype has only a few counts. V usage is TRBV6-5 and J usage is TRBJ2-7, with TRBD2 matching 11 bases. CDR3 length: 14 residues. Germline assignment: CDR1 MNHEY and CDR2 SVGAGI. Trimming took 7 bases from V and 1 from J; bases not matched to a gene: 3. CDR3 in amino acids: CASKGLAESYEQYF. CDR3 nucleotide sequence: TGTGCCAGCAAGGGACTAGCGGAGTCCTACGAGCAGTACTTC.

Many counts were recorded for this clonotype. V gene TRBV7-2 combines with J gene TRBJ2-7; 12 nucleotides line up with TRBD2. Germline CDR1 and CDR2: SGHTA and FQGNSA. With 1 base clipped from V and 6 bases from J, the junction kept 7 bases outside the gene matches. The CDR3 runs 16 residues. CDR3 amino acids: CASSLGTSGAASEQYF. DNA of the CDR3: TGTGCCAGCAGCTTAGGGACTAGCGGGGCGGCCAGCGAGCAGTACTTC. Supplemented by reference TRBV7-2 and TRBJ2-7, the full variable domain reads GAGVSQSPSNKVTEKGKDVELRCDPISGHTALYWYRQSLGQGLEFLIYFQGNSAPDKSGLPSDRFSAERTGGSVSTLTIQRTQQEDSAVYLCASSLGTSGAASEQYFGPGTRLTVT.

J is TRBJ1-2 and V is TRBV29-1; 9 nucleotides match TRBD1. Germline CDR1 SQVTM, CDR2 ANQGSEA. CDR3 length: 16 amino acids. The CDR3 coding sequence is TGCAGGGGTGGGGGACAGGGCCCCTCGGAGGGCTATGGCTACACCTTC. It encodes CRGGGQGPSEGYGYTF.

Turning to this clonotype: The conserved final phenylalanine or tryptophan is absent from the CDR3, which likely points to a read error. The chain employs TRBV10-3 and TRBJ2-3, with 9 bases aligning to TRBD2. CDR3 length: 17 amino acids. With V trimmed by 5 bases and J by 2 bases, 11 bases remained unmatched. Germline-derived CDR1 and CDR2 are ENHRY and SYGVKD. The CDR3 loop is CAISLLAGQGTTDTQYV. The DNA of the CDR3 is TGTGCCATCAGTCTACTAGCGGGCCAAGGGACCACAGATACGCAGTATGTT.

The gene calls are TRBV27 and TRBJ2-5; 7 nucleotides agree with TRBD2. After removal of 5 bases from V and 5 bases from J, the junction contained 11 bases not matched to a gene. The CDR3 is 15 amino acids. In germline, CDR1 is MNHEY, CDR2 SMNVEV (reference sequence). The CDR3 is CASSPPAGTLETQYF. The CDR3 DNA sequence: TGTGCCAGCAGTCCCCCAGCGGGAACCTTGGAGACCCAGTACTTC.

The rearrangement uses TRBV27 and TRBJ2-5; D may be TRBD1 (6 bases). Germline CDR1 MNHEY, CDR2 SMNVEV (reference sequence). V was clipped by 7 bases and J by 4 bases, with 16 bases between them. CDR3 length equals 14 residues. CDR3 sequence (DNA): TGTGCCAGCAAATTACAGGGACGTCCAGAGACCCAGTACTTC. Its translation is CASKLQGRPETQYF.

This clonotype was observed at least ten times. This chain joins TRBV6-5 and TRBJ2-1, with 11 nucleotides matching TRBD1. Germline-derived CDR1 and CDR2 are MNHEY and SVGAGI. V trimming: 8 bases; J trimming: 11 bases; junction bases outside the gene matches: 2. CDR3 size: 11 residues. CDR3 sequence reads: CASRDRGKQFF. For the CDR3, the DNA is TGTGCCAGCCGGGACAGGGGGAAGCAGTTCTTC.

This clonotype has at least ten counts. This rearrangement joins TRBV3-1 to TRBJ2-1; D unclear. Germline V gene sequence: CDR1 LGHDT, CDR2 YNNKEL (reference sequence). The CDR3 extends over 13 amino acids. Trimming removed 4 bases at V and 9 bases at J, with 13 bases between. The CDR3 nucleotides are TGTGCCAGCAGCCTGGACCGGGTGTCTGAGCAGTTCTTC. It is translated as CASSLDRVSEQFF.

A few counts support this clonotype. This chain links TRBV6-1 with TRBJ2-7; 10 positions agree with TRBD2. The ends lost 7 bases at V and 3 bases at J; junction bases unmatched: 6. The CDR3 length is 14 residues. CDR1 is MNHNS, CDR2 SASEGT, per germline. This chain's CDR3 is CASMSAGGVYEQYF. Here the CDR3 DNA reads TGTGCCAGCATGTCAGCGGGAGGGGTCTACGAGCAGTACTTC.

The J gene is TRBJ2-7, the V gene TRBV7-9; a weak D match, TRBD1 (6 bases). Looked up from germline, CDR1 is SEHNR and CDR2 is FQNEAQ (reference sequence). The CDR3 loop spans 15 amino acids. Deletions cut 5 bases from V and 3 bases from J, with 17 bases between. The CDR3 protein is CASSPTPGVFYEQYF. CDR3 DNA sequence: TGTGCCAGCAGCCCTACCCCAGGGGTCTTCTACGAGCAGTACTTC.

The J gene is TRBJ1-1, the V gene TRBV28; possibly TRBD1 for D (6 bases). This CDR3 comprises 15 residues. Deletions cut 5 bases from V and 1 base from J, with 14 bases between. CDR1 and CDR2 (germline): MDHEN, SYDVKM. This CDR3 reads CASSTQSRGNTEAFF. The CDR3 DNA follows: TGTGCCAGCAGTACGCAGAGCAGGGGGAACACTGAAGCTTTCTTT.

There are a few counts of this clonotype. The chain joins TRBV4-2 to TRBJ1-2; 8 bases map to TRBD1. Germline-derived CDR1 and CDR2 are LGHNA and YNFKEQ. Losses at the gene ends were 0 bases for V and 3 bases for J; bases not matched to a gene: 6. The CDR3 consists of 16 residues. The CDR3 DNA follows: TGTGCCAGCAGCCAAGATCACCAGGGGGCGGACTATGGCTACACCTTC. The encoded protein is CASSQDHQGADYGYTF.

This clonotype was picked up a small number of times. The rearrangement uses TRBV29-1 and TRBJ2-1; a possible D gene is TRBD2 (6 bases). The V gene lost 6 bases and the J gene lost 2 bases, with 17 bases spanning the gap. The CDR3 covers 15 residues. Per germline, CDR1 SQVTM and CDR2 ANQGSEA. CDR3 loop: CSVPKGRGPYNEQFF. CDR3 sequence (DNA): TGCAGCGTCCCAAAGGGGCGGGGCCCCTACAATGAGCAGTTCTTC.

This chain uses TRBV6-5 with TRBJ1-2; D not resolved. The CDR3 is 13 residues long. The ends were cut back, 2 bases at V and 4 bases at J, with 8 bases in the middle. Germline V CDR1 and CDR2: MNHEY, SVGAGI. For the CDR3, the DNA is TGTGCCAGCAGTTACGCAGCGAGCTATGGCTACACCTTC. This encodes CASSYAASYGYTF.

The CDR3 DNA reads as TGCGCCAGCAGCTTGGGACTAGCGGGGGGATATTACGAGCAGTACTTC. Translated: CASSLGLAGGYYEQYF. This chain links TRBV5-1 with TRBJ2-7, with 13 bases identical to TRBD2. Trimming cost V 0 bases and J 4 bases; bases outside gene matches: 4. This CDR3 has 16 amino acids. Per germline, CDR1 SGHRS and CDR2 YFSETQ.

This clonotype has at least ten counts. The rearrangement links TRBV6-2 or TRBV6-3 to TRBJ2-7; 10 bases fit TRBD2. Germline CDR1 is MNHEY and CDR2 is SVGEGT. V was clipped by 7 bases and J by 7 bases; unmatched bases: 10. The CDR3 is made up of 14 amino acids. This CDR3 is CASTPGTSVREQYF. The CDR3 DNA reads TGTGCCAGCACCCCCGGGACTAGCGTACGAGAGCAGTACTTC.

This chain uses TRBV4-2 with TRBJ2-5, with 8 bases aligning to TRBD2. The length of the CDR3 is 16 residues. After removal of 4 bases from V and 5 bases from J, the junction contained 12 bases not matched to a gene. The germline gives CDR1 LGHNA, CDR2 YNFKEQ. The DNA for the CDR3 is TGTGCCAGCAGCCCTGGGCTAGCGGGTAAAGGGGAGACCCAGTACTTC. It codes for CASSPGLAGKGETQYF.

This clonotype has ten or more counts. The chain carries TRBV24-1 and TRBJ2-1; TRBD2 aligns across 11 bases. Germline V lookup: CDR1 KGHDR, CDR2 SFDVKD. V lost 1 base and J lost 9; bases outside the gene matches: 7. The CDR3 totals 16 residues. The CDR3 coding sequence is TGTGCCACCAGTGATTTTGGGACTAGCGGATCGGCTGAGCAGTTCTTC. This encodes CATSDFGTSGSAEQFF.

This clonotype was seen only a few times. The J gene is TRBJ2-5, the V gene TRBV12-3 or TRBV12-4, with TRBD1 matching over 8 bases. Trimming at V came to 7 bases and at J to 3 bases, leaving 7 bases not matched to a gene. The CDR3 has 14 amino acids. The CDR3 spells CASTTDRGEETQYF. CDR3 bases: TGTGCCAGCACCACCGACAGGGGAGAAGAGACCCAGTACTTC.

This clonotype was detected many times. The genes are TRBV20-1 and TRBJ2-1, with 9 bases that match TRBD2. With V trimmed by 2 bases and J by 8 bases, 7 bases remained unmatched. Per the germline V gene, CDR1 is DFQATT and CDR2 is SNEGSKA (reference sequence). The CDR3 loop spans 14 amino acids. This CDR3 reads CSARWVAGVHEQFF. The CDR3 coding sequence is TGCAGTGCTAGATGGGTAGCGGGAGTACATGAGCAGTTCTTC.